This section outlines one T cell receptor (beta chain) sequence together with its context. Its antigen is unknown. Base qualities were left out, and no much larger clone turns up one base away. The data derive from a study of beta chain features in type 1 diabetes (dated by TCRdb to the late 2010s). About the full investigation: Mean age, gender distribution, total cell number and subset yield did not differ between patients and healthy donors. A total of under 120,000,000 sorted cells were examined across all samples, and RNA yield correlated strongly with the number of cells per subset. In the study, recently diagnosed type 1 diabetes patients and matched healthy donors were compared on the TCRB repertoires of their sorted circulating CD4+ T cell subsets. Regulatory and stem cell-like memory subsets were obtained from only 8 patients and about eight healthy donors, while naive and central memory subsets were obtained from all 28 donors. Findings and caveats that apply to the study as a whole: At VDJ recombination sites, patients with type 1 diabetes made fewer insertions and deleted more nucleotides, a pattern implying thymic rearrangement abnormalities. Naive, central memory and regulatory TCRB repertoires appeared to be more alike among patients than among healthy donors. Because the HLA sub-analyses included only small numbers of individuals, any influence of HLA type on TCRB rearrangement was left unresolved. Shorter templates might have been favored by PCR, but patient and control samples were amplified and corrected together, so both groups would have been affected equally by any skew. In all four CD4+ subsets, TCRB CDR3 length was moderately but significantly shorter in type 1 diabetes patients. Because cDNA was sequenced instead of genomic DNA, highly expressing activated cells could be over-represented, though the groups showed no difference in activation or CD3 levels.

A single peripheral blood draw of about 116 mL on average was collected from each donor into heparinised tubes. Naive, central memory, regulatory and stem cell-like memory CD4+ T cells were sorted on a BD FACSAria II using a panel including CD45RO, CCR7, CD25, CD127, CD95 and CD27. A purity above 95% was achieved for all sorted populations. PBMCs were isolated immediately by Lymphoprep density gradient centrifugation and stained directly without culture. So that batch effects would be minimized, each experiment stained and sorted samples in pairs, pairing one healthy donor with one patient. The CDR1 and CDR2 encoded by the germline V gene are SNHLY and FYNNEI. V is shortened by 4 bases, J by 0 bases, and the region joining them spans 13 bases. The CDR3 measures 16 amino acids from cysteine to phenylalanine. The DNA shown is the 48-base CDR3, in frame from base 1. The High Capacity cDNA Reverse Transcription Kit was used to reverse transcribe all of the isolated RNA, meaning that expressed TCRB transcripts were what got sequenced. Deep immunoSEQ sequencing was performed on naive, central memory and regulatory T cell samples, with an average of roughly 3.6 million total reads per sample. Sorted cells were lysed in RLT buffer and RNA was extracted with DNase-treated RNeasy Micro or Mini kits, depending on cell number. To prevent cross-contamination, every cell subset was processed on its own, while patient and healthy donor samples were processed together. The immunoSEQ multiplex PCR was used to amplify TCRB sequences from cDNA, yielding 87-bp fragments that span the CDR3 region. Sequencing of the amplicons was done on the Illumina HiSeq platform. Under the source paper's analysis protocol: Synthetic template baselines were used to correct PCR bias computationally, reads within Hamming distance 2 were collapsed together, and singletons that could not be merged were discarded. Reads were aligned to IMGT to assign V, D and J genes, CDR3 length, and insertions or deletions at six rearrangement sites. Clonotype counts were normalized to sorted cell number within each subset before computing true diversity and Gini coefficients with the tcR R package. Repertoire sharing was quantified using the overlap coefficient calculated on TCRB nucleotide sequences. As a proxy for the pre-selection repertoire, out-of-frame TCRB sequences from naive cells were analyzed. TCRdb carries this immuneACCESS record with in-frame sequences only. Its versions omit some clonotypes, under half of them owing to an unresolved V gene in the studies checked, with the rest unexplained. D and trimming were read from the DNA, whereas the V and J calls and clone size are those reported in that table. Within this sample are about 260,000 clones, with 68% of them counted one time only. The top ten clones comprise about 0.05% of the sample.

Recombination connected TRBV2 to TRBJ2-4; perhaps TRBD1 is the D gene, with 5 bases matching. The sequence was obtained from a man younger than 40 in good health. Sequenced sample: naive CD4+ T cells from blood. In the paper's terms, the cell subset or site label means: true naive CD4+ T cells. Here the CDR3 is given as CASSGRTMLAKNIQYF. The sequenced DNA is TGTGCCAGCAGTGGTCGGACAATGCTAGCCAAAAACATTCAGTACTTC.